The subject of this entry is one TCR beta chain. Reanalyzing the reads, TCRdb keeps one entry per CDR3 protein, without DNA. Its listing shows several thousand distinct CDR3 sequences. The sample comes from a study of diagnostic markers for celiac disease. Germline loops: CDR1 SGHNT, CDR2 YYREEE (reference sequence). The CDR3 is 17 residues long. This clonotype was obtained from a human donor. This table probably holds off-target reads from a library built for another chain. The sequenced material came from either unsorted cells or a sorted T cell fraction (not recorded which). V usage is TRBV5-4 and J usage is TRBJ1-1; TCRdb calls TRBD1, which cannot be checked without DNA. CDR3 residues: CASRAGAGTGAPTEAFF.